This TCR beta chain was found in a study of cytomegalovirus exposure and HLA in healthy donors. This PCR relied on a set of 60 Vbeta primers and 13 Jbeta primers. Measured with immunoSEQ multiplex PCR; TCRdb has only the in-frame clones, and not every one. The data hold roughly 100,000 clones, with about four fifths observed a single time. V dropped 4 bases and J dropped 4 bases, with 17 bases sitting between them. This CDR3 has 16 residues. The germline CDR1 and CDR2 sequences are MNHNS and SASEGT. This clone has just one count. The sequence was collected from a human donor in good health. The J gene is TRBJ2-1, the V gene TRBV6-1; D possibly corresponds to TRBD2 (7 bases). Specimen: PBMCs. CDR3 sequence (DNA): TGTGCCAGCAGTGGGGGGGGCGGGGGCGGGTACAATGAGCAGTTCTTC. This sequence encodes CASSGGGGGGYNEQFF.